This T cell receptor (beta chain) emerged from a study of CD8 T cells in ankylosing spondylitis. Study-wide findings and caveats: Certain motif variants had earlier appeared in reactive arthritis synovial fluid and blood. With a CD8+ phenotype, disease-linked clones were relatively rare in peripheral blood.

This CDR3 has 14 amino acids. The V gene's germline CDR1 is SQVTM and CDR2 ANQGSEA. V gave up 7 bases and J gave up 3 bases; unmatched junction bases: 9. Using its own MiXCR run on the 5' RACE reads, TCRdb lists one record per CDR3 protein. The sample lists some 200,000 distinct CDR3 sequences; 20% to 30% were seen once. Note on this clonotype: Its antigen is currently unknown.

The sequence derives from a male donor with ankylosing spondylitis or in good health (not recorded which). Sequenced sample: blood, either unsorted or a sorted T cell fraction (not recorded which). The V call is TRBV29-1, the J call TRBJ2-1; 7 positions agree with TRBD1. The CDR3 protein is CSASDRDVYNEQFF. The DNA of the CDR3 is TGCAGCGCTTCCGACAGGGATGTCTACAATGAGCAGTTCTTC.